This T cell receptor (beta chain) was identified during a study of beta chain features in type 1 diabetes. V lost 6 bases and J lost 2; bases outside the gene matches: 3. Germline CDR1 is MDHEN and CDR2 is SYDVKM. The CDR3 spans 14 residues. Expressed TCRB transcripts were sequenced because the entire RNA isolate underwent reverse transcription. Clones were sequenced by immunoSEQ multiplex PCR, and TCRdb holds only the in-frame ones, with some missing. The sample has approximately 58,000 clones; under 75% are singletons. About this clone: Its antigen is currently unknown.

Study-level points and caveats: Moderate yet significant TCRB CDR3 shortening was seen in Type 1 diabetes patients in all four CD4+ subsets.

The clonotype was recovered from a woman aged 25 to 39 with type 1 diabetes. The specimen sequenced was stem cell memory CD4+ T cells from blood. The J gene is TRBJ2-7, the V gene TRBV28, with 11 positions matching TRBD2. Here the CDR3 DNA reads TGTGCCAGCAGACGTAGCGGGAGGGCCTACGAGCAGTACTTC. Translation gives CASRRSGRAYEQYF.